These 21 T cell receptor beta chains originate from one sample sequenced in a study of ipilimumab plus nivolumab after autologous stem cell transplantation. Libraries were prepared by immunoSEQ multiplex PCR; TCRdb keeps only in-frame clonotypes and omits some of them. The sample lists about 43,000 clones, around nine tenths seen once, with approximately 0.88% in the top ten. Sequences were derived from PBMCs, sampled in a trial of ipilimumab plus nivolumab as post-transplant consolidation. Receptors originate from a male donor with multiple myeloma.

The rearrangement links TRBV7-6 to TRBJ2-3; a weak D match, TRBD2 (6 bases). Germline V gives CDR1 SGHVS, CDR2 FNYEAQ. This CDR3 has 16 amino acids. Trimming stripped 5 bases from V and 1 base from J, with 16 bases between. CDR3 region: CASSPSLGEGTDTQYF. The CDR3 nucleotides are TGTGCCAGCAGCCCTAGCCTGGGGGAGGGCACAGATACGCAGTATTTT.

This rearrangement joins TRBV5-4 to TRBJ2-5; D is uncertain. V gave up 4 bases and J gave up 3 bases, with 13 bases separating them. The CDR3 spans 14 residues. CDR1 is SGHNT and CDR2 is YYREEE in the germline V gene (reference sequence). The DNA of the CDR3 is TGTGCCAGCAGCGTCACTCCCTCGAAAGAGACCCAGTACTTC. It encodes CASSVTPSKETQYF.

This chain joins TRBV7-8 and TRBJ1-3; D is unresolved. This CDR3 has 16 amino acids. The germline V gene encodes CDR1 SGHVS and CDR2 FQNEAQ. V gave up 5 bases and J gave up 4 bases, with 18 bases separating them. CDR3 nucleotide sequence: TGTGCCAGCAGCCCCCCCCGTCCTGGGTCCGGAAACACCATATATTTT. Its translation is CASSPPRPGSGNTIYF.

This clone was observed once. The V call is TRBV12-5, the J call TRBJ1-5, with TRBD1 identical over 7 bases. The ends lost 5 bases at V and 5 bases at J; junction bases unmatched: 9. The CDR3 extends over 15 amino acids. The germline CDR1 and CDR2 sequences are LGHNT and FRNRAP. The CDR3 region has the DNA TGTGCTAGTGGTACTCGCACAGGGGAAGATCAGCCCCAGCATTTT. It specifies CASGTRTGEDQPQHF. Using reference TRBV12-5 and TRBJ1-5 for the parts outside the CDR3, the full variable domain is DARVTQTPRHKVTEMGQEVTMRCQPILGHNTVFWYRQTMMQGLELLAYFRNRAPLDDSGMPKDRFSAEMPDATLATLKIQPSEPRDSAVYFCASGTRTGEDQPQHFGDGTRLSIL.

This sequence joins TRBV5-1 and TRBJ2-3; 9 bases map to TRBD1. The CDR3 is 17 amino acids. V was pared by 2 bases and J by 2 bases, with 9 bases of the junction left unmatched. The germline V gene has CDR1 SGHRS and CDR2 YFSETQ. The CDR3 nucleotides are TGCGCCAGCAGCTTCCGTGGGACAGGGCGTGACACAGATACGCAGTATTTT. Its translation is CASSFRGTGRDTDTQYF. Combining the CDR3 with reference TRBV5-1 and TRBJ2-3 gives the whole variable domain KAGVTQTPRYLIKTRGQQVTLSCSPISGHRSVSWYQQTPGQGLQFLFEYFSETQRNKGNFPGRFSGRQFSNSRSEMNVSTLELGDSALYLCASSFRGTGRDTDTQYFGPGTRLTVL.

This chain uses TRBV18 with TRBJ2-1; D perhaps matches TRBD1 (6 bases). The V gene lost 0 bases and the J gene lost 9 bases, with 15 bases spanning the gap. Germline V gives CDR1 KGHSH, CDR2 LQKENI. The CDR3 has 15 residues. CDR3 residues: CASSPPSQGKGEQFF. CDR3 coding DNA: TGTGCCAGCTCACCACCATCACAGGGTAAAGGTGAGCAGTTCTTC.

The sample holds one count of this clone. The V gene is TRBV6-5, the J gene TRBJ2-7, with 9 bases aligning to TRBD1. The V and J ends lost 10 bases and 6 bases, in that order; junction bases with no gene match: 7. CDR3 length equals 12 residues. Germline V gives CDR1 MNHEY, CDR2 SVGAGI. The CDR3 nucleotides read TGTGCCATCACCCCGGACAGGGGCGAGCAGTACTTC. As protein: CAITPDRGEQYF.

The rearrangement links TRBV9 to TRBJ2-7; 13 bases are shared with TRBD2. The germline V gene has CDR1 SGDLS and CDR2 YYNGEE. The CDR3 totals 15 residues. V shed 4 bases, J shed 6 bases, and the junction held 7 bases outside the gene matches. The CDR3 bases are TGTGCCAGCAGCTCCGCCGGGACTAGCGGGATCGAGCAGTACTTC. It encodes CASSSAGTSGIEQYF.

V is TRBV30 and J is TRBJ1-5; D is perhaps TRBD1 (5 bases). The V gene's germline CDR1 is GTSNPN and CDR2 SVGIG (reference sequence). Between the trimmed V and J ends, which lost 2 bases and 0 bases, there was a span of 26 bases. This CDR3 comprises 20 residues. The CDR3 DNA sequence: TGTGCCTGGAGTTTCCCTTCCCGGGACGGATACAGTTATAGCAATCAGCCCCAGCATTTT. Translating gives CAWSFPSRDGYSYSNQPQHF.

This clone was counted a few times. The rearrangement links TRBV4-1 to TRBJ1-1; D call uncertain. Per the germline V gene, CDR1 is MGHRA and CDR2 is YSYEKL. The V and J ends lost 4 bases and 5 bases respectively, with 11 bases between them. The CDR3 extends over 13 amino acids. CDR3 protein: CASSPRVGTEAFF. As DNA, the CDR3 is TGCGCCAGCAGCCCCCGGGTGGGGACTGAAGCTTTCTTT.

The CDR3 sequence is CASSLDSNQPQHF. The CDR3 DNA sequence: TGTGCCAGCAGCTTGGATAGCAATCAGCCCCAGCATTTT. This sequence joins TRBV7-3 and TRBJ1-5; D gene uncertain. Trimming removed 3 bases from V and 0 bases from J, with 3 bases in between. Per germline, CDR1 SGHTA and CDR2 FQGTGA. The CDR3 runs to 13 residues.

The gene calls are TRBV7-6 and TRBJ2-2; no definite D call. Germline V gives CDR1 SGHVS, CDR2 FNYEAQ. V lost 4 bases and J lost 2, with 14 bases in between. This CDR3 is 16 amino acids long. The CDR3 coding sequence is TGTGCCAGCAGCTCAACCCCTGTCAGCAACACCGGGGAGCTGTTTTTT. This encodes CASSSTPVSNTGELFF.

A few counts support this clone. The V gene is TRBV6-5, the J gene TRBJ1-1; 7 bases fit TRBD1. The CDR3 sequence is 13 residues long. Looked up from germline, CDR1 is MNHEY and CDR2 is SVGAGI. The junction had 3 bases not matched to a gene; V was cut back by 6 bases and J by 2 bases. CDR3 in amino acids: CASSGTANTEAFF. CDR3 DNA: TGTGCCAGCAGCGGGACAGCCAACACTGAAGCTTTCTTT.

The chain has TRBV7-8 and TRBJ1-5; D gene unclear. V gave up 1 base and J gave up 2 bases, with 6 bases separating them. The CDR3 length is 14 residues. Germline V lookup: CDR1 SGHVS, CDR2 FQNEAQ. The CDR3 protein is CASSLEAGNQPQHF. DNA of the CDR3: TGTGCCAGCAGCTTAGAAGCGGGCAATCAGCCCCAGCATTTT.

This chain connects TRBV5-1 to TRBJ2-1; a possible D gene is TRBD1 (6 bases). This CDR3 region has 15 residues. Per the germline V gene, CDR1 is SGHRS and CDR2 is YFSETQ. V shed 2 bases and J shed 2 bases, with 11 bases lying between them. In nucleotides, the CDR3 is TGCGCCAGCAGCTTTGGGGGACAAACCTACAATGAGCAGTTCTTC. Translating it yields CASSFGGQTYNEQFF.

The chain joins TRBV12-5 to TRBJ2-1; D gene ambiguous. The germline V gene encodes CDR1 LGHNT and CDR2 FRNRAP. The CDR3 has 15 residues. Trimming stripped 1 base from V and 7 bases from J, with 14 bases between. CDR3 amino acids: CASGLGGSVANEQFF. The CDR3 DNA sequence: TGTGCTAGTGGTTTGGGTGGGTCCGTCGCTAATGAGCAGTTCTTC.

The rearrangement uses TRBV5-1 and TRBJ2-3; 9 nucleotides agree with TRBD1. CDR3 length equals 17 residues. The germline V gene has CDR1 SGHRS and CDR2 YFSETQ. V dropped 0 bases and J dropped 0; count of bases not matched to a gene: 5. CDR3 nucleotides: TGCGCCAGCAGCTTGGATCCGGGACAGGGTAGCACAGATACGCAGTATTTT. It is translated as CASSLDPGQGSTDTQYF.

The J gene is TRBJ2-3, the V gene TRBV15, with D hard to call. The CDR3 totals 16 residues. Germline lookup yields CDR1 LNHNV and CDR2 YYDKDF (reference sequence). V was cut by 1 base and J by 1 base, with 12 bases left in between. CDR3 DNA sequence: TGTGCCACCAGCAGAGGCGCGAGGAAGGGCACAGATACGCAGTATTTT. Its protein is CATSRGARKGTDTQYF.

This chain uses TRBV15 with TRBJ2-3; D is perhaps TRBD1 (6 bases). Deletions cut 1 base from V and 3 bases from J, with 11 bases between. The CDR3 contains 15 residues. The germline gives CDR1 LNHNV, CDR2 YYDKDF (reference sequence). Written as DNA, the CDR3 is TGTGCCACCAGCAGAGTCACAGGGTTTACAGATACGCAGTATTTT. It translates to CATSRVTGFTDTQYF.

The V call is TRBV2, the J call TRBJ1-5; maybe TRBD1 (5 bases). CDR1 and CDR2 (germline): SNHLY, FYNNEI. CDR3 size: 15 residues. Trimming shortened V by 5 bases and J by 2 bases, and 13 bases separated the two germline ends. In nucleotides, the CDR3 is TGTGCCAGCAGTTATCAGGGTCTCCGCAATCAGCCCCAGCATTTT. This gives the protein CASSYQGLRNQPQHF.

This clone was detected once. The chain employs TRBV13 and TRBJ2-1; a possible D gene is TRBD1 (5 bases). The V end was cut by 5 bases, the J end by 3 bases, with 11 bases between. Germline V lookup: CDR1 PRHDT, CDR2 FYEKMQ (reference sequence). This CDR3 spans 14 amino acids. This CDR3 is CASSRWTLYNEQFF. Here the CDR3 DNA reads TGTGCCAGCAGCCGATGGACACTCTACAATGAGCAGTTCTTC.